These T cell receptor beta chains were read from a single sample in a study of cytomegalovirus exposure and HLA in healthy donors. Using immunoSEQ multiplex PCR, the repertoire was profiled, and TCRdb retains in-frame clones only, with some absent. The sample has 100,000 to 150,000 clones. Sequencing was done on a sample of PBMCs. These receptors all stem from a man in his forties in good health and CMV-seronegative. CDR3s include the opening cysteine and the closing phenylalanine or tryptophan. A D gene is named only where the DNA matches it firmly.

TRBJ2-3 | TRBV7-8 | TRBD2 | CASSPGGSDTQYF | TGTGCCAGCAGCCCGGGAGGGTCAGATACGCAGTATTTT
TRBJ1-2 | TRBV5-6 | NA | CASSLTGTYGYTF | TGTGCCAGCAGCTTGACAGGGACCTATGGCTACACCTTC
TRBJ1-2 | TRBV4-3 | NA | CASSQDIRVANYGYTF | TGCGCCAGCAGCCAAGATATCAGGGTAGCTAACTATGGCTACACCTTC
TRBJ1-3 | TRBV7-2 | NA | CASSSRRGSEGNTIYF | TGTGCCAGCAGCTCCCGGCGGGGCTCGGAAGGAAACACCATATATTTT
TRBJ2-3 | TRBV11-2 | NA | CASSWRTPATDTQYF | TGTGCCAGCAGCTGGCGGACACCTGCGACAGATACGCAGTATTTT
TRBJ1-2 | TRBV13 | NA | CASSSGGRNYGYTF | TGTGCCAGCAGCTCCGGTGGGAGGAACTATGGCTACACCTTC
TRBJ2-7 | TRBV4-1 | TRBD1 | CASTKTGQGFGEQYF | TGCGCCAGCACCAAGACGGGACAGGGTTTTGGCGAGCAGTACTTC
TRBJ2-7 | TRBV10-1 | TRBD1 | CASTQTGSQYEQYF | TGCGCCAGCACTCAGACAGGGAGCCAATACGAGCAGTACTTC
TRBJ2-7 | TRBV30 | NA | CAWSGGKPYEQYF | TGTGCCTGGAGCGGAGGGAAACCCTACGAGCAGTACTTC
TRBJ2-7 | TRBV9 | TRBD2 | CASSPLAGVREQYF | TGTGCCAGCAGCCCCCTAGCGGGAGTTCGCGAGCAGTACTTC
TRBJ2-2 | TRBV11-1 | NA | CASSLARVSGELFF | TGTGCCAGCAGCTTAGCGAGAGTTTCCGGGGAGCTGTTTTTT
TRBJ2-7 | TRBV28 | NA | CASSPPRTEPYEQYF | TGTGCCAGCAGCCCTCCCCGGACTGAACCCTACGAGCAGTACTTC
TRBJ2-5 | TRBV21-1 | NA | CASSKQVQETQYF | TGTGCCAGCAGCAAACAGGTACAAGAGACCCAGTACTTC
TRBJ2-2 | TRBV4-3 | NA | CASSSRAGNGELFF | TGCGCCAGCAGCTCCCGGGCGGGGAACGGGGAGCTGTTTTTT
TRBJ2-7 | TRBV9 | TRBD1 | CASSPRTGGKSHEQYF | TGTGCCAGCAGCCCAAGAACAGGGGGCAAGTCACACGAGCAGTACTTC
TRBJ1-2 | TRBV10-3 | TRBD1 | CAIMQGAGYGYTF | TGTGCCATCATGCAGGGGGCTGGCTATGGCTACACCTTC
TRBJ1-6 | TRBV4-3 | TRBD1 | CASSQDGTDNSPLHF | TGCGCCAGCAGCCAAGATGGGACAGATAATTCACCCCTCCACTTT
TRBJ2-1 | TRBV19 | NA | CASSNRGRDNEQFF | TGTGCCAGTAGTAATAGGGGTAGAGACAATGAGCAGTTCTTC
TRBJ2-1 | TRBV11-2 | TRBD2 | CASSAGLDNEQFF | TGTGCCAGCAGCGCCGGACTAGACAATGAGCAGTTCTTC
TRBJ2-5 | TRBV11-3 | TRBD1 | CASSKTGTGILETQYF | TGTGCCAGCAGCAAAACCGGGACAGGGATTTTGGAGACCCAGTACTTC
TRBJ1-1 | TRBV19 | NA | CASSIEWGLGTGAFF | TGTGCCAGTAGTATAGAATGGGGGCTGGGCACTGGAGCTTTCTTT
TRBJ2-2 | TRBV30 | TRBD2 | CAWTVGTSSGELFF | TGTGCCTGGACCGTTGGGACTAGCTCCGGGGAGCTGTTTTTT
TRBJ2-7 | TRBV28 | NA | CASSDMGYEQYF | TGTGCCAGCAGTGACATGGGCTACGAGCAGTACTTC
TRBJ2-1 | TRBV7-9 | TRBD2 | CASSAGTRAVNEQFF | TGTGCCAGCAGCGCCGGGACTAGGGCTGTGAATGAGCAGTTCTTC
TRBJ2-7 | TRBV7-2 | TRBD2 | CASSLSGGSYEQYF | TGTGCCAGCAGCTTATCGGGGGGCTCCTACGAGCAGTACTTC
TRBJ2-1 | TRBV5-4 | NA | CASSLVLANEQFF | TGTGCCAGCAGCTTGGTGCTAGCCAATGAGCAGTTCTTC
TRBJ2-5 | TRBV7-9 | TRBD1 | CASSPGTGVIETQYF | TGTGCCAGCAGCCCGGGCACAGGGGTGATAGAGACCCAGTACTTC
TRBJ1-2 | TRBV5-4 | NA | CASSLVQAGGYTF | TGTGCCAGCAGCTTGGTCCAGGCTGGAGGCTACACCTTC
TRBJ1-1 | TRBV5-1 | TRBD1 | CASSVSGGTEAFF | TGCGCCAGCAGCGTATCAGGGGGCACTGAAGCTTTCTTT
TRBJ2-7 | TRBV7-2 | TRBD1 | CASSLQGTGQVPYEQYF | TGTGCCAGCAGCTTACAGGGTACGGGACAGGTCCCCTACGAGCAGTACTTC
TRBJ2-2 | TRBV19 | TRBD2 | CATATGTRNTGELFF | TGTGCCACTGCCACCGGGACTAGGAACACCGGGGAGCTGTTTTTT
TRBJ1-1 | TRBV5-4 | TRBD1 | CASRSGTGRNTEAFF | TGTGCCAGCAGATCTGGGACAGGGAGGAACACTGAAGCTTTCTTT
TRBJ2-7 | TRBV5-4 | NA | CASSRTSLDYEQYF | TGTGCCAGCAGCCGTACGAGTCTAGACTACGAGCAGTACTTC
TRBJ2-3 | TRBV6-1 | NA | CASSASAGGRGDTQYF | TGTGCCAGCAGTGCTTCAGCGGGTGGGAGGGGGGATACGCAGTATTTT
TRBJ2-5 | TRBV11-3 | TRBD1 | CASSSTGWGQETQYF | TGTGCCAGCAGCTCGACAGGGTGGGGGCAAGAGACCCAGTACTTC